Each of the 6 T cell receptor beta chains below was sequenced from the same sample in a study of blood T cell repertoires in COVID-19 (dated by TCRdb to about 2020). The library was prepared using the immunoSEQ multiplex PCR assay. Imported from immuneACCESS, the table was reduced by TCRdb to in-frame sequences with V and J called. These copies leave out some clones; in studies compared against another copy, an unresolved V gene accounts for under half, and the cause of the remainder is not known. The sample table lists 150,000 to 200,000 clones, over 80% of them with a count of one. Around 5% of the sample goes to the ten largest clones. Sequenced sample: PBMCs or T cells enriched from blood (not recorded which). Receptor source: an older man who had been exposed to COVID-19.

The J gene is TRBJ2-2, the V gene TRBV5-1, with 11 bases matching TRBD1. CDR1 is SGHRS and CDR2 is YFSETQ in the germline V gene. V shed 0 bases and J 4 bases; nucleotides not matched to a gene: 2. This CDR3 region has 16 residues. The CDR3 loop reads CASSLGGTGGTGELFF. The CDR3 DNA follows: TGCGCCAGCAGCTTGGGCGGGACAGGGGGCACCGGGGAGCTGTTTTTT.

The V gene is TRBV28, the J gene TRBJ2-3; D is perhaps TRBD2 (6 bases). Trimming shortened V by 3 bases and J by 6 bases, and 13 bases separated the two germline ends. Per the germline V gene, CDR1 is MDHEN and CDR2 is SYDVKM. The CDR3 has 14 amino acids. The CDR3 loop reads CASSLRDLADTQYF. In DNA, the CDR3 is TGTGCCAGCAGTTTGCGGGATCTCGCCGATACGCAGTATTTT.

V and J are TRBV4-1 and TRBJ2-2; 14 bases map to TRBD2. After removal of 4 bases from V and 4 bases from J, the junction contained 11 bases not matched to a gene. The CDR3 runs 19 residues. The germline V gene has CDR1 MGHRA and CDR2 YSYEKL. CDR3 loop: CASSLRLAGGGGGTGELFF. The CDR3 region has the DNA TGCGCCAGCAGCCTCAGACTAGCGGGAGGGGGAGGTGGCACCGGGGAGCTGTTTTTT.

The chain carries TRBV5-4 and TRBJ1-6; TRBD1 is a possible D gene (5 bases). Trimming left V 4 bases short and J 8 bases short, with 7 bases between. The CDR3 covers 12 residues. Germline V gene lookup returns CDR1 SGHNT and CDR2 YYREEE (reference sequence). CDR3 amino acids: CASSLQDSPLHF. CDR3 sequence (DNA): TGTGCCAGCAGCCTACAGGATTCACCCCTCCACTTT.

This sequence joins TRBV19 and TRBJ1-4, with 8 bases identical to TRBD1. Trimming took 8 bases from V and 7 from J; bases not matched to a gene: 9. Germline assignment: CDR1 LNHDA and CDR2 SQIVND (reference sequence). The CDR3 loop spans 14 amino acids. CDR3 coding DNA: TGTGCCAGTTCTTCCCAGGGGGCGGTTGAAAAACTGTTTTTT. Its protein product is CASSSQGAVEKLFF.

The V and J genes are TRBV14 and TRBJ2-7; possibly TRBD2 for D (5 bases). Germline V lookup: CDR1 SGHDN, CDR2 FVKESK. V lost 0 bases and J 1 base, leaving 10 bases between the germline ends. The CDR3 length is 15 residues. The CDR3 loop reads CASSQEPGMSYEQYF. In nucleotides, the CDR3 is TGTGCCAGCAGCCAAGAACCGGGGATGTCCTACGAGCAGTACTTC.